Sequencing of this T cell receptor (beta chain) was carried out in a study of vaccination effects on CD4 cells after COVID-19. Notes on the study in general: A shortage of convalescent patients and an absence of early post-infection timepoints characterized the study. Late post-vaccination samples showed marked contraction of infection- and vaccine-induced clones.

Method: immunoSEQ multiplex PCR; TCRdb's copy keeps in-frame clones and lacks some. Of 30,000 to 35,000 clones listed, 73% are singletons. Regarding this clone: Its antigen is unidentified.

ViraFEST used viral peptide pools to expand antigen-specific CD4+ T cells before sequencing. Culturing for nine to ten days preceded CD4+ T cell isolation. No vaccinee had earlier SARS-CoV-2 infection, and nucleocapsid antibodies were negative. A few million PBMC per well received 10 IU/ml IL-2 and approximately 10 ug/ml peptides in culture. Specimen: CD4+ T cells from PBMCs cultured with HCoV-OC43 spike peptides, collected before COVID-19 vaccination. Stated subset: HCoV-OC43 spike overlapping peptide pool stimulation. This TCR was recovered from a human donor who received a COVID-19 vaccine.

CDR3 DNA sequence: TGTGCCAGCAGCTTAGAGAGTGGGGGGGTCGCTGAAGCTTTCTTT. Amino acids: CASSLESGGVAEAFF. The rearrangement uses TRBV11-2 and TRBJ1-1; D perhaps matches TRBD1 (5 bases). Germline values: CDR1 SGHAT, CDR2 FQNNGV. The CDR3 length is 15 residues. V lost 0 bases to trimming and J lost 6 bases, with 14 bases between them. Complete variable domain (other parts from reference TRBV11-2 and TRBJ1-1): EAGVAQSPRYKIIEKRQSVAFWCNPISGHATLYWYQQILGQGPKLLIQFQNNGVVDDSQLPKDRFSAERLKGVDSTLKIQPAKLEDSAVYLCASSLESGGVAEAFFGQGTRLTVV.